The sequence of this T cell receptor beta chain was determined in a study of CD8+ T cells in alopecia areata. Study details: C3H/HeJ donors aged about 6-12 months with spontaneous alopecia supplied skin grafted onto roughly 6-10-week-old female C3H/HeJ mice.

Sorting used CD4, CD8alpha, NKG2D, NKG2ACE and other markers on pooled cutaneous lymph node cells. Extracted from the samples, RNA was reverse transcribed into cDNA to serve as the sequencing template. The table came from immunoSEQ multiplex PCR; TCRdb's copy has only in-frame clones and leaves some out. The sample shows approximately 300,000 clones, none of them appearing just once. This clone was seen a few times. Its antigen is not known. The gene names given are mouse names. The DNA ends 4 residues before the CDR3 does, and the rest of the CDR3 is filled in from the germline J gene. Other DNA variants within this sample encode the same CDR3. CDR3 size: 12 residues. The V and J ends lost 2 bases and 3 bases respectively, with 5 bases between them. In germline, CDR1 is NSQYPW, CDR2 LRSPGD (reference sequence). General study findings and limits: Higher clonality than in normal scalp was seen in lesional scalp, especially alopecia totalis/universalis. Patients shared TCRs less clearly than mice did, possibly owing to HLA.

Sequencing was carried out using CD4+ T cells sorted from a lymph node. The sequence derives from a C3H/HeJ mouse with alopecia areata. Strain haplotype at MHC: H2-k. The V call is TRBV1, the J call TRBJ2-7; unclear D gene. The CDR3 bases that were read are TGCACCTGCAGTGCACAGTACTAT. Translating gives CTCSAQYY. The entire CDR3 is CTCSAQYYEQYF. Based on the CDR3 plus reference TRBV1 and TRBJ2-7, the full variable domain is VTLLEQNPRWRLVPRGQAVNLRCILKNSQYPWMSWYQQDLQKQLQWLFTLRSPGDKEVKSLPGADYLATRVTDTELRLQVANMSQGRTLYCTCSAQYYEQYFGPGTRLTVL.